Here is one T cell receptor beta chain with its context. The CDR3 consists of 16 residues. Looked up from germline, CDR1 is SGHRS and CDR2 is YFSETQ. The V segment lost 2 bases and the J segment 8 bases; nucleotides outside the gene matches: 8. This record comes from a study of blood T cell repertoires in COVID-19. Study-level background: T cells, B-cell-depleted T cells, or PBMCs supplied cDNA or gDNA.

Produced via immunoSEQ multiplex PCR; TCRdb's table is partial and in-frame only. The table includes about 58,000 clones, over 70% detected once. Input material: peripheral blood. This TCR was recovered from a human donor in a cohort sampled during active COVID-19. The chain combines TRBV5-1 with TRBJ1-6, with TRBD1 identical over 9 bases. CDR3 protein: CASSFGQGPSHSPLHF. DNA of the CDR3: TGCGCCAGCAGCTTCGGACAGGGGCCTTCTCATTCACCCCTCCACTTT.